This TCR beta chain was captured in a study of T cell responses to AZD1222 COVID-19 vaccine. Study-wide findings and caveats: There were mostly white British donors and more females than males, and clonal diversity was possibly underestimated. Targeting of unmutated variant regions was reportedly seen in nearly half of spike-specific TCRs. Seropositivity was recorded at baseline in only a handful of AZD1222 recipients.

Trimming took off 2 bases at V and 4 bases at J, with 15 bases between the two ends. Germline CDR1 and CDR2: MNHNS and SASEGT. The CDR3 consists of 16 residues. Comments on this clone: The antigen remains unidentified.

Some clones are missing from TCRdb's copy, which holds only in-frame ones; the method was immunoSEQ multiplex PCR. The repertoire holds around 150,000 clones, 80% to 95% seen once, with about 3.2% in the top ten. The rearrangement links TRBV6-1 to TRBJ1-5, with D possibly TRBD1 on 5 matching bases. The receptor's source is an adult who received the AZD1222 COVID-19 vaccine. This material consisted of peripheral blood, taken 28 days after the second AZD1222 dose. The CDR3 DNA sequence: TGTGCCAGCAGTGAACCAGGACGGGGCCCAAATCAGCCCCAGCATTTT. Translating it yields CASSEPGRGPNQPQHF.